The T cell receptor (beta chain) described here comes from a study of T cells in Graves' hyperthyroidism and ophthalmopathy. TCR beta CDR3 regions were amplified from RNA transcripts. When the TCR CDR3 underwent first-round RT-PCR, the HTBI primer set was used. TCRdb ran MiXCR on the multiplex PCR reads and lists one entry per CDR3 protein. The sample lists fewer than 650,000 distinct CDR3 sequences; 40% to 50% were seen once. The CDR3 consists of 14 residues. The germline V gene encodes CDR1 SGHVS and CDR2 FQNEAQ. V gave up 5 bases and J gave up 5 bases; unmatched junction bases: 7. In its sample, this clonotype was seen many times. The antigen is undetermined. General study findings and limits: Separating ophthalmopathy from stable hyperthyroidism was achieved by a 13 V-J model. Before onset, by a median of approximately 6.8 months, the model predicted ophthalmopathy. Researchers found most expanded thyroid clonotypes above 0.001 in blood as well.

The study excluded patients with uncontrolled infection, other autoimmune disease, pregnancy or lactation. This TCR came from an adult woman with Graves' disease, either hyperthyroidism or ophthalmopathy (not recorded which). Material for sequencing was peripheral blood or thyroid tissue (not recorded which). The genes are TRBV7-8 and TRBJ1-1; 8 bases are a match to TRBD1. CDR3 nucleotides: TGTGCCAGCAGCCAGGACAGGGTTCGGACTGAAGCTTTCTTT. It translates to CASSQDRVRTEAFF.